This T cell receptor beta chain appears in the sequencing data of a study of blood T cell repertoires in COVID-19. This table comes from immunoSEQ multiplex PCR, and its TCRdb copy is limited to in-frame clones, with some not included. The table records about 140,000 clones, under 85% of them present only once. This CDR3 is 13 amino acids long. Germline assignment: CDR1 SGHRS and CDR2 YFSETQ. V was trimmed by 2 bases and J by 4 bases, leaving 6 bases between them. Source material: PBMCs or T cells enriched from blood (not recorded which). The chain links TRBV5-1 to TRBJ2-2; no reliable D call. This TCR was sampled from a woman aged 18-29 years who had been exposed to COVID-19. The CDR3 bases are TGCGCCAGCAGCTTACCTAGCACCGGGGAGCTGTTTTTT. Translated: CASSLPSTGELFF.